The 21 T cell receptor beta chains listed next were all sequenced from one sample in a study of CD8 T cells in Susac syndrome. Random hexamers were used to reverse transcribe an amount of roughly 0.45 to 1 ug RNA. TCRdb processed the immunoSEQ multiplex PCR reads anew with MiXCR; each CDR3 protein has one entry. The table lists around 150,000 distinct CDR3 sequences, about 93% of them singletons. What was sequenced was CD4+ T cells from PBMCs. The origin of the receptors is a human donor in good health.

The gene calls are TRBV30 and TRBJ1-6; 10 positions agree with TRBD1. The ends lost 2 bases at V and 7 bases at J; junction bases unmatched: 2. This CDR3 has 14 amino acids. The germline CDR1 and CDR2 sequences are GTSNPN and SVGIG (reference sequence). CDR3 loop: CAWSLGQGNSPLHF. The CDR3 DNA follows: TGTGCCTGGAGTCTGGGACAGGGGAATTCACCCCTCCACTTT.

The rearrangement uses TRBV3-1 and TRBJ1-2, with D unresolved. Trimming left V 4 bases short and J 1 base short, with 7 bases between. Germline V gene sequence: CDR1 LGHDT, CDR2 YNNKEL (reference sequence). This CDR3 has 13 amino acids. The CDR3 loop is CASSREGNYGYTF. In DNA, the CDR3 is TGTGCCAGCAGCCGCGAGGGTAACTATGGCTACACCTTC.

This clonotype was seen a single time. V and J are TRBV4-1 and TRBJ2-4; 9 bases are shared with TRBD2. The CDR3 consists of 19 residues. Germline trimming cut 3 bases from V and 1 base from J; bases unmatched to any gene: 13. Looked up from germline, CDR1 is MGHRA and CDR2 is YSYEKL. CDR3 coding DNA: TGCGCCAGCAGCCAGACGGACAGCGGGACTAGCTATGCCAAAAACATTCAGTACTTC. This sequence encodes CASSQTDSGTSYAKNIQYF.

The rearrangement links TRBV27 to TRBJ1-1; D is ambiguous. V shed 5 bases and J shed 7 bases, with 14 bases lying between them. Germline V gene sequence: CDR1 MNHEY, CDR2 SMNVEV (reference sequence). The CDR3 runs to 13 residues. The CDR3 sequence is CASSPLENDEAFF. The CDR3 DNA reads as TGTGCCAGCAGTCCCCTCGAGAATGATGAAGCTTTCTTT.

This chain connects TRBV3-1 to TRBJ2-7; TRBD1 matches 9 bases. This CDR3 has 14 amino acids. After removal of 5 bases from V and 4 bases from J, the junction contained 6 bases not matched to a gene. The germline CDR1 and CDR2 sequences are LGHDT and YNNKEL (reference sequence). In nucleotides, the CDR3 is TGTGCCAGCAGCACACGGGACAGGGAGTACGAGCAGTACTTC. Translation gives CASSTRDREYEQYF.

The chain uses TRBV7-2 and TRBJ1-6, with 9 bases identical to TRBD1. The CDR3 loop spans 14 amino acids. Trimming removed 5 bases from V and 9 bases from J; junction bases left unmatched: 5. In germline, CDR1 is SGHTA, CDR2 FQGNSA. CDR3 amino acids: CASSRDRGSSPLHF. In nucleotides, the CDR3 is TGTGCCAGCAGCCGCGACAGGGGGAGTTCACCCCTCCACTTT.

This clonotype occurred once. J is TRBJ1-6 and V is TRBV6-6; TRBD1 might be the D (5 bases). Between the trimmed V and J ends, which lost 5 bases and 8 bases, there was a span of 13 bases. CDR3 length equals 14 residues. CDR1 and CDR2 from the germline V gene are MNHNY and SVGAGI (reference sequence). The CDR3 reads CASSLSRGDSPLHF. The CDR3, as DNA: TGTGCCAGCAGTCTATCTCGGGGGGATTCACCCCTCCACTTT.

The chain recombines TRBV12-3 or TRBV12-4 with TRBJ1-1; 7 positions agree with TRBD1. CDR3 length: 14 amino acids. V lost 6 bases, J lost 4 bases, and 8 bases stayed unmatched. The CDR3 nucleotides read TGTGCCAGCAGCACACCCGGACAGGTCACTGAAGCTTTCTTT. Its translation is CASSTPGQVTEAFF.

This chain connects TRBV6-5 to TRBJ2-3; 8 bases are a match to TRBD1. The CDR3 loop spans 13 amino acids. The germline CDR1 and CDR2 sequences are MNHEY and SVGAGI. With 7 bases clipped from V and 5 bases from J, the junction kept 5 bases outside the gene matches. This CDR3 reads CASTDRGQDTQYF. CDR3 nucleotide sequence: TGTGCCAGCACCGACAGGGGACAAGATACGCAGTATTTT.

This chain joins TRBV7-2 and TRBJ1-5; no firm D call. Germline values: CDR1 SGHTA, CDR2 FQGNSA. The V and J ends lost 4 bases and 7 bases respectively, with 11 bases between them. The CDR3 is 13 amino acids. The CDR3 DNA reads as TGTGCCAGCAGCTCCTCTCCGGGCCAGCCCCAGCATTTT. Its protein product is CASSSSPGQPQHF.

The chain recombines TRBV2 with TRBJ2-6; TRBD1 matches 12 bases. Unmatched junction bases numbered 9, after V lost 8 bases and J lost 4 bases. Per germline, CDR1 SNHLY and CDR2 FYNNEI. The CDR3 has 17 amino acids. CDR3 DNA sequence: TGTGCCAGCGGCCCGGGACAGGGGGCGAAAGGGGCCAACGTCCTGACTTTC. Translation: CASGPGQGAKGANVLTF.

The CDR3 bases are TGTGCCAGCAGCGTAGGTTGGGGTAATCAGCCCCAGCATTTT. Its protein product is CASSVGWGNQPQHF. The chain uses TRBV9 and TRBJ1-5, with D hard to call. Per the germline V gene, CDR1 is SGDLS and CDR2 is YYNGEE. This CDR3 region has 14 residues. V was shortened by 0 bases and J by 4 bases, with 8 bases between the two germline ends.

The chain is built from TRBV25-1 and TRBJ2-7, with 9 bases fitting TRBD1. Germline assignment: CDR1 MGHDK and CDR2 SYGVNS. This CDR3 is 14 amino acids long. The junction had 6 bases not matched to a gene; V was cut back by 6 bases and J by 3 bases. The CDR3 is CASRRGQGGYEQYF. For the CDR3, the DNA is TGTGCCAGCAGAAGGGGACAGGGTGGCTACGAGCAGTACTTC.

V usage is TRBV3-1 and J usage is TRBJ2-5; no clear D. The CDR3 sequence is 12 residues long. V was shortened by 1 base and J by 7 bases, with 7 bases between the two germline ends. Per germline, CDR1 LGHDT and CDR2 YNNKEL (reference sequence). The CDR3 DNA is TGTGCCAGCAGCCAAGTTACGGGGACCCAGTACTTC. Its protein is CASSQVTGTQYF.

This clonotype came up once. The V call is TRBV12-5, the J call TRBJ2-4; 7 nucleotides line up with TRBD2. Germline V CDR1 and CDR2: LGHNT, FRNRAP. V lost 5 bases and J lost 9; bases outside the gene matches: 7. CDR3 length: 13 residues. The chain's CDR3 is CASGPSGEGIQYF. The CDR3 nucleotides read TGTGCTAGTGGTCCGTCGGGGGAGGGCATTCAGTACTTC.

The chain combines TRBV24-1 with TRBJ2-3; no definite D call. The length of the CDR3 is 13 residues. The germline V gene encodes CDR1 KGHDR and CDR2 SFDVKD. Trimming cost V 5 bases and J 5 bases, with 10 bases left between them. In nucleotides, the CDR3 is TGTGCCACCAGTGCGTGGGGTGGAGATACGCAGTATTTT. This gives the protein CATSAWGGDTQYF.

V gene TRBV29-1 combines with J gene TRBJ1-1, with TRBD1 matching over 7 bases. V lost 4 bases, J lost 4 bases, and 9 bases stayed unmatched. The CDR3 loop spans 14 amino acids. From germline, CDR1 is SQVTM and CDR2 ANQGSEA. The chain's CDR3 is CSVVGPGGGTEAFF. The CDR3, as DNA: TGCAGCGTTGTTGGGCCAGGGGGTGGCACTGAAGCTTTCTTT.

This chain links TRBV2 with TRBJ1-5; D is uncertain. This CDR3 has 12 residues. Trimming removed 1 base from V and 2 bases from J, with 0 bases in between. Per the germline V gene, CDR1 is SNHLY and CDR2 is FYNNEI. In nucleotides, the CDR3 is TGTGCCAGCAGTGAAGGCAATCAGCCCCAGCATTTT. Its translation is CASSEGNQPQHF.

The genes are TRBV19 and TRBJ2-5; D may be TRBD1 (6 bases). This CDR3 has 13 residues. Germline CDR1 and CDR2: LNHDA and SQIVND (reference sequence). V lost 4 bases and J lost 1, with 7 bases in between. CDR3 sequence: CASSRGPQETQYF. The DNA for the CDR3 is TGTGCCAGTAGTAGGGGGCCCCAAGAGACCCAGTACTTC.

V and J are TRBV7-3 and TRBJ2-7, with TRBD1 matching over 7 bases. The CDR3 totals 14 residues. Germline assignment: CDR1 SGHTA and CDR2 FQGTGA. With V trimmed by 0 bases and J by 3 bases, 2 bases remained unmatched. The DNA for the CDR3 is TGTGCCAGCAGCTTAACGAGGGGGCACTACGAGCAGTACTTC. This codes for CASSLTRGHYEQYF. Full variable domain (missing parts from reference TRBV7-3 and TRBJ2-7): GAGVSQTPSNKVTEKGKYVELRCDPISGHTALYWYRQSLGQGPEFLIYFQGTGAADDSGLPNDRFFAVRPEGSVSTLKIQRTERGDSAVYLCASSLTRGHYEQYFGPGTRLTVT.

The gene calls are TRBV3-1 and TRBJ1-2; 7 nucleotides match TRBD1. V was pared by 4 bases and J by 4 bases, with 6 bases of the junction left unmatched. This CDR3 has 14 residues. Germline-derived CDR1 and CDR2 are LGHDT and YNNKEL (reference sequence). The chain's CDR3 is CASSPLGGSYGYTF. CDR3 nucleotide sequence: TGTGCCAGCAGCCCTCTAGGGGGCAGCTATGGCTACACCTTC. Filled out from reference TRBV3-1 and TRBJ1-2, the complete variable domain reads DTAVSQTPKYLVTQMGNDKSIKCEQNLGHDTMYWYKQDSKKFLKIMFSYNNKELIINETVPNRFSPKSPDKAHLNLHINSLELGDSAVYFCASSPLGGSYGYTFGSGTRLTVV.